This T cell receptor beta chain derives from a study of T cell repertoires in cytomegalovirus infection (dated by TCRdb to the late 2010s). Notes on the research overall: The peptide stimulations were aimed at well-studied HLA-B-restricted epitopes as well as recently identified HLA-C-restricted CMV epitopes, whose presentation resists viral immunomodulation. Because public TCR beta signatures pointed to carriage of CMV infection together with the matching HLA type, the HLA type of each donor mattered for the analysis. What the authors observed across the whole study: Carriers of CMV infection plus the relevant HLA type were discriminated by the cumulative frequency of public TCR beta family members in the study cohort and in an independent roughly 320-donor cohort. In the ex vivo response, HLA-C-restricted CMV-specific TCR beta clonotypes were dominant, and in two of eight donors the single most frequent clonotype came from this HLA-C-restricted group.

This specimen's treatment or condition label, interpreted: in vitro stimulation with specific CMV peptide epitopes to enrich CMV-specific T cells. The CDR3 runs 15 amino acids, cysteine and phenylalanine included. Only CDR3 DNA remains: 45 bases, in frame from the first base. V loses 4 bases of germline sequence and J loses 0 bases, and the interval between the two ends is 12 bases. The germline V gene (reference sequence) specifies MNHEY as CDR1 and SMNVEV as CDR2. Only a few counts were recorded for this clonotype. Its antigen has not been determined. Base qualities are not at hand, and no much larger clone is one base apart. The listed sequencing device is Illumina HiSeq 1500. TCRdb reprocessing: public reads trimmed at Q25 with fastp, clones called with MiXCR, in-frame beta chains kept. Each entry merges the rows of one CDR3 protein and shows their most common DNA and genes. Here the sample has 200,000 or so distinct CDR3 sequences; 35% to 40% occur a single time. The top ten hold roughly three fifths of the sample.

The sample was CD8+ T cells from cultured PBMCs, taken from culture after CMV antigen stimulation. The receptor was isolated from a human donor in good health (CMV status not recorded). Some clones in this sample may be carry-over from other donors' samples. The chain joins TRBV27 to TRBJ1-2; the D segment could be TRBD1, given 5 matching bases. The nucleotide sequence is given as TGTGCCAGCAGTTCCGACAGATTCACTAACTATGGCTACACCTTC. This translates into CASSSDRFTNYGYTF.